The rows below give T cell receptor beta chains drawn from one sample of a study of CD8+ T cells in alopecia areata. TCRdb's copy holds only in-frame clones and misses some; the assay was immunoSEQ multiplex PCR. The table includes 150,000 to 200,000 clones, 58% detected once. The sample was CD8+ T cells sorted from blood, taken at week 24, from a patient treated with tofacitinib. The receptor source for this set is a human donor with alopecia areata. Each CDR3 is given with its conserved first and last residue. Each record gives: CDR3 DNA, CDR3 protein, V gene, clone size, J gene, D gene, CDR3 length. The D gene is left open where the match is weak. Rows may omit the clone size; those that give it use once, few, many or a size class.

DNA: TGTGCCAGCAGGCAAAGAAGCAGGGCAGTAGAGACCCAGTACTTC
CDR3: CASRQRSRAVETQYF
V: TRBV6-1
size: NA
J: TRBJ2-5
D: NA
length: 15

DNA: TGCGCCAGCAGCTTGGGACGGGCGAACTACGAGCAGTACTTC
CDR3: CASSLGRANYEQYF
V: TRBV5-1
size: NA
J: TRBJ2-7
D: NA
length: 14

DNA: TGCGCCAGCAGCTTGGACGGCTCTGGAAACACCATATATTTT
CDR3: CASSLDGSGNTIYF
V: TRBV5-1
size: NA
J: TRBJ1-3
D: NA
length: 14

DNA: TGTGCCAGCAGTGAAGGAGTAGGGGTGGAGGGCCAGCCCCAGCATTTT
CDR3: CASSEGVGVEGQPQHF
V: TRBV6-1
size: NA
J: TRBJ1-5
D: NA
length: 16

DNA: TGTGCCAGCAGTTTAGCGGGGGGGCCATACAATGAGCAGTTCTTC
CDR3: CASSLAGGPYNEQFF
V: TRBV2
size: once
J: TRBJ2-1
D: TRBD2
length: 15

DNA: TGCGCCAGCTCCATGGCAGGATATAGCAATCAGCCCCAGCATTTT
CDR3: CASSMAGYSNQPQHF
V: TRBV5-1
size: NA
J: TRBJ1-5
D: NA
length: 15

DNA: TGTGCCAGCAGCCACCCGGGGACCACCAACGAGCAGTACTTC
CDR3: CASSHPGTTNEQYF
V: TRBV13
size: NA
J: TRBJ2-7
D: NA
length: 14

DNA: TGTGCCAGCAGACGGGACAGATACACAGATACGCAGTATTTT
CDR3: CASRRDRYTDTQYF
V: TRBV25-1
size: NA
J: TRBJ2-3
D: TRBD1
length: 14

DNA: TGTGCCAGCAGCTTGGGACGCAGCTCCTACGAGCAGTACTTC
CDR3: CASSLGRSSYEQYF
V: TRBV5-6
size: NA
J: TRBJ2-7
D: NA
length: 14

DNA: TGTGCCATCAGTGAGTGGACAGGGCGGGCCAACGTCCTGACTTTC
CDR3: CAISEWTGRANVLTF
V: TRBV10-3
size: few
J: TRBJ2-6
D: TRBD1
length: 15

DNA: TGTGCCAGCACCCCACCTCGGGACAGGGGGGAGACCCAGTACTTC
CDR3: CASTPPRDRGETQYF
V: TRBV2
size: once
J: TRBJ2-5
D: TRBD1
length: 15

DNA: TGTGCCAGCGCTAGCACAGATACGCAGTATTTT
CDR3: CASASTDTQYF
V: TRBV13
size: few
J: TRBJ2-3
D: NA
length: 11

DNA: TGCGCCAGCAGCCGGACAGGGGGGACTGAAGCTTTCTTT
CDR3: CASSRTGGTEAFF
V: TRBV5-1
size: once
J: TRBJ1-1
D: TRBD1
length: 13

DNA: TGTGCCAGCAGCTTTTTCCCCGGGCGGGGACCTAACGAGCAGTACTTC
CDR3: CASSFFPGRGPNEQYF
V: TRBV5-6
size: few
J: TRBJ2-7
D: NA
length: 16

DNA: TGTGCCAGCAAACAGAGTTATGGCTACACCTTC
CDR3: CASKQSYGYTF
V: TRBV19
size: few
J: TRBJ1-2
D: NA
length: 11

DNA: TGCGCCAGCAGCTTGGAAAGGGGTAATGAGCAGTTCTTC
CDR3: CASSLERGNEQFF
V: TRBV5-1
size: once
J: TRBJ2-1
D: NA
length: 13

DNA: TGCAGCGTTGAAGATCAGAACAGGGATACCCTAGAGACCCAGTACTTC
CDR3: CSVEDQNRDTLETQYF
V: TRBV29-1
size: NA
J: TRBJ2-5
D: NA
length: 16

DNA: TGTGCCAGCAGCCGTAACACTGAAGCTTTCTTT
CDR3: CASSRNTEAFF
V: TRBV2
size: NA
J: TRBJ1-1
D: NA
length: 11

DNA: TGTGCCAGCAGTTTGGCCCTCAATGAAGCTTTCTTT
CDR3: CASSLALNEAFF
V: TRBV7-9
size: NA
J: TRBJ1-1
D: NA
length: 12

DNA: TGTGCCTGGAGCTGGCAGGGGTACACAGATACGCAGTATTTT
CDR3: CAWSWQGYTDTQYF
V: TRBV30
size: NA
J: TRBJ2-3
D: NA
length: 14

DNA: TGTGCCAGCAGTTATGGACCCCTCCAAGAGACCCAGTACTTC
CDR3: CASSYGPLQETQYF
V: TRBV6-5
size: few
J: TRBJ2-5
D: NA
length: 14

DNA: TGTGCCACCAGCAGAGATATGAGGGGCGACGTCCTGACTTTC
CDR3: CATSRDMRGDVLTF
V: TRBV15
size: NA
J: TRBJ2-6
D: NA
length: 14

DNA: TGTGCCTGGCTCTCGGGACAGAAGAACACTGAAGCTTTCTTT
CDR3: CAWLSGQKNTEAFF
V: TRBV30
size: once
J: TRBJ1-1
D: TRBD1
length: 14

DNA: TGTGCTAGCAGCTTGACAGTTAACAATGAGCAGTTCTTC
CDR3: CASSLTVNNEQFF
V: TRBV7-7
size: few
J: TRBJ2-1
D: NA
length: 13

DNA: TGTGCCAGCAGCCAAACAGGGGGCGGGAACACTGAAGCTTTCTTT
CDR3: CASSQTGGGNTEAFF
V: TRBV27
size: few
J: TRBJ1-1
D: TRBD1
length: 15

DNA: TGTGCCAGCAGCTTATCCCTGGATGTCGGGAGGGACAACTATGGCTACACCTTC
CDR3: CASSLSLDVGRDNYGYTF
V: TRBV13
size: few
J: TRBJ1-2
D: NA
length: 18

DNA: TGCGCCAGCAGCCGTACAGGGACGGTCGACGAGCAGTACTTC
CDR3: CASSRTGTVDEQYF
V: TRBV5-1
size: few
J: TRBJ2-7
D: NA
length: 14